The 25 T cell receptor beta chains reported below all come from one sample, sequenced in a study of cytomegalovirus exposure and HLA in healthy donors. A multiplex PCR was run with 60 Vbeta primers and 13 Jbeta primers. TCRdb keeps only in-frame clones here, not all; method: immunoSEQ multiplex PCR. The sample gives around 140,000 clones, around 82% of which show up once; less than 3% is in the top ten. The specimen sequenced was PBMCs. The receptor set was obtained from a man between 50 and 59 years old in good health and CMV-seronegative.

This sequence joins TRBV6-1 and TRBJ2-5, with a tentative D call TRBD1 (5 bases). CDR3 length: 13 amino acids. Germline V lookup: CDR1 MNHNS, CDR2 SASEGT. Trimming stripped 2 bases from V and 6 bases from J, with 10 bases between. This CDR3 is CASSESQGQTQYF. The CDR3 nucleotides are TGTGCCAGCAGTGAATCCCAGGGTCAGACCCAGTACTTC.

In regard to this clone: At one end, the junction sequence differs from germline, possibly due to a read error. Other DNA sequences in the sample encode the same CDR3. The genes are TRBV7-2 and TRBJ2-3; tentative D call: TRBD1 (8 bases). The CDR3 has 14 amino acids. Germline CDR1 reads SGHTA; CDR2 reads FQGNSA. The CDR3 DNA reads as TGCGCCAGCAGCGGGGACAGGAGCACAGATACGCAGTATTTT. The encoded protein is CASSGDRSTDTQYF.

CDR3 in amino acids: CASSLEDSLYNEQFF. CDR3 in DNA: TGCGCCAGCAGCTTGGAGGACAGTCTCTACAATGAGCAGTTCTTC. The chain joins TRBV5-1 to TRBJ2-1; tentatively, D is TRBD1 (6 bases). V gave up 0 bases and J gave up 3 bases, with 10 bases separating them. CDR1 SGHRS and CDR2 YFSETQ come from the germline V gene. The CDR3 has 15 residues.

The rearrangement uses TRBV28 and TRBJ2-7; TRBD2 matches 8 bases. Germline lookup yields CDR1 MDHEN and CDR2 SYDVKM. With 6 bases clipped from V and 2 bases from J, the junction kept 0 bases outside the gene matches. This CDR3 region has 12 residues. CDR3 nucleotides: TGTGCCAGCAGGCGGGGGGCCTACGAGCAGTACTTC. It codes for CASRRGAYEQYF.

The chain couples TRBV7-6 to TRBJ2-7; TRBD1 matches 12 bases. In germline, CDR1 is SGHVS, CDR2 FNYEAQ. This CDR3 is 15 amino acids long. The V and J ends lost 2 bases and 7 bases, in that order; junction bases with no gene match: 6. The CDR3 reads CASSLNRDRGLEQYF. The CDR3 DNA follows: TGTGCCAGCAGCTTAAACCGGGACAGGGGGCTAGAGCAGTACTTC.

The CDR3, as DNA: TGTGCCAGTAGTCCTAAACAGGGGCCTAGCACAGATACGCAGTATTTT. Amino acids: CASSPKQGPSTDTQYF. The V and J genes are TRBV19 and TRBJ2-3; 7 nucleotides align to TRBD1. The CDR3 has 16 amino acids. Per the germline V gene, CDR1 is LNHDA and CDR2 is SQIVND (reference sequence). J was trimmed by 0 bases and V by 5 bases; bases with no gene match: 8.

V is TRBV18 and J is TRBJ2-1; D unclear. Germline-derived CDR1 and CDR2 are KGHSH and LQKENI. V lost 4 bases and J 6 bases, leaving 10 bases between the germline ends. The CDR3 has 13 amino acids. CDR3 protein: CASSLILGNEQFF. DNA for the CDR3: TGTGCCAGCTCACTCATCCTAGGCAATGAGCAGTTCTTC.

The rearrangement uses TRBV5-1 and TRBJ2-3; possibly TRBD2 for D (6 bases). The germline V and J ends were trimmed by 5 bases and 2 bases, with 12 bases remaining between them. CDR3 size: 14 residues. Looked up from germline, CDR1 is SGHRS and CDR2 is YFSETQ. CDR3 nucleotide sequence: TGCGCCAGCAGTTCCACTAGCCCCACAGATACGCAGTATTTT. Protein product: CASSSTSPTDTQYF.

The chain links TRBV5-1 to TRBJ2-1; weak D call: TRBD2 (6 bases). The CDR3 totals 14 residues. Trimming pared 0 bases from V and 6 bases from J, leaving 10 bases between. Germline V gene lookup returns CDR1 SGHRS and CDR2 YFSETQ. CDR3 protein: CASSLGRTTNEQFF. The CDR3 nucleotides are TGCGCCAGCAGCTTGGGTCGGACTACCAATGAGCAGTTCTTC.

The chain links TRBV7-2 to TRBJ1-1; no firm D call. Per the germline V gene, CDR1 is SGHTA and CDR2 is FQGNSA. This CDR3 has 13 residues. The ends were cut back, 4 bases at V and 3 bases at J, with 9 bases in the middle. CDR3 loop: CASSSISDTEAFF. The CDR3 DNA follows: TGTGCCAGCAGCTCCATATCGGACACTGAAGCTTTCTTT.

The gene calls are TRBV18 and TRBJ1-1, with D perhaps matching TRBD1 (5 bases). With 4 bases removed from V and 3 bases from J, the gap between germline ends came to 12 bases. This CDR3 has 14 residues. Germline V gene sequence: CDR1 KGHSH, CDR2 LQKENI. The CDR3 bases are TGTGCCAGCTCACTCAGGCTAGGGGACACTGAAGCTTTCTTT. Its translation is CASSLRLGDTEAFF.

The chain uses TRBV9 and TRBJ2-7, with 7 bases that match TRBD1. CDR3 size: 15 residues. The V segment lost 0 bases and the J segment 2 bases; nucleotides outside the gene matches: 5. Germline V gene data show CDR1 as SGDLS and CDR2 as YYNGEE. CDR3 bases: TGTGCCAGCAGCGTAGGGCCGGGACAGCCCTACGAGCAGTACTTC. Translating it yields CASSVGPGQPYEQYF.

This sequence joins TRBV30 and TRBJ2-2; D ambiguous. Germline CDR1 is GTSNPN and CDR2 is SVGIG (reference sequence). This CDR3 comprises 13 residues. Between the trimmed V and J ends, which lost 4 bases and 4 bases, there was a span of 10 bases. The CDR3 sequence is CAWTWQVTGELFF. The DNA of the CDR3 is TGTGCCTGGACTTGGCAGGTCACCGGGGAGCTGTTTTTT.

This chain joins TRBV5-1 and TRBJ2-3, with D perhaps TRBD2 (5 bases). Trimming removed 0 bases at V and 0 bases at J, with 8 bases between. There are 15 residues in the CDR3. Germline lookup yields CDR1 SGHRS and CDR2 YFSETQ. CDR3 nucleotide sequence: TGCGCCAGCAGCTTGGCGGCGGGTAGCACAGATACGCAGTATTTT. As protein: CASSLAAGSTDTQYF.

This clone was observed a few times. V gene TRBV18 combines with J gene TRBJ2-1; 9 bases are shared with TRBD1. The V segment lost 1 base and the J segment 7 bases; nucleotides outside the gene matches: 8. The CDR3 is 16 amino acids. Germline V CDR1 and CDR2: KGHSH, LQKENI. The CDR3, as DNA: TGTGCCAGCTCACCACGCCGGACAGGGGAATGGAATGAGCAGTTCTTC. It encodes CASSPRRTGEWNEQFF.

The chain couples TRBV28 to TRBJ1-5, with TRBD1 matching over 11 bases. Germline-derived CDR1 and CDR2 are MDHEN and SYDVKM. The CDR3 runs to 18 residues. V trimming: 3 bases; J trimming: 0 bases; junction bases outside the gene matches: 7. As DNA, the CDR3 is TGTGCCAGCAGTTTCCGCGGACAGGGGGCAAATAGCAATCAGCCCCAGCATTTT. Translating it yields CASSFRGQGANSNQPQHF.

The chain couples TRBV7-9 to TRBJ2-5; 7 bases agree with TRBD2. V was clipped by 5 bases and J by 5 bases; unmatched bases: 8. Germline values: CDR1 SEHNR, CDR2 FQNEAQ (reference sequence). This CDR3 is built from 14 residues. CDR3 sequence: CASSSRLARETQYF. The CDR3 DNA is TGTGCCAGCAGCAGCAGACTAGCTCGGGAGACCCAGTACTTC.

V gene TRBV19 combines with J gene TRBJ1-5; D might be TRBD1 (5 bases). CDR3 length: 13 residues. V lost 9 bases to trimming and J lost 3 bases, with 12 bases between them. Germline V gene data show CDR1 as LNHDA and CDR2 as SQIVND (reference sequence). The CDR3 region has the DNA TGTGCCAGCGCCGACAGATTCAATCAGCCCCAGCATTTT. This codes for CASADRFNQPQHF.

The CDR3 nucleotides read TGTGCCAGTAGTCTAACAGATACGCAGTATTTT. It yields the protein CASSLTDTQYF. The J gene is TRBJ2-3, the V gene TRBV19; D remains unclear. Trimming stripped 5 bases from V and 3 bases from J, with 3 bases between. The germline V gene encodes CDR1 LNHDA and CDR2 SQIVND (reference sequence). The CDR3 totals 11 residues.

In this sample, this clone turned up a few times. The V and J genes are TRBV30 and TRBJ2-3, with 9 positions matching TRBD2. Unmatched junction bases numbered 9, after V lost 3 bases and J lost 5 bases. CDR1 and CDR2 (germline): GTSNPN, SVGIG (reference sequence). CDR3 size: 15 residues. CDR3: CAWSSASGAKDTQYF. The CDR3 nucleotides read TGTGCCTGGAGCTCGGCTAGCGGGGCTAAAGATACGCAGTATTTT.

The chain uses TRBV5-4 and TRBJ2-3; 8 nucleotides match TRBD2. The CDR3 covers 15 residues. CDR1 and CDR2 (germline): SGHNT, YYREEE (reference sequence). V lost 2 bases, J lost 6 bases, and 8 bases stayed unmatched. DNA for the CDR3: TGTGCCAGCAGCTTCGGGGGGGTTAGTGGCGATACGCAGTATTTT. This codes for CASSFGGVSGDTQYF. The whole variable domain, filled in from reference TRBV5-4 and TRBJ2-3, reads ETGVTQSPTHLIKTRGQQVTLRCSSQSGHNTVSWYQQALGQGPQFIFQYYREEENGRGNFPPRFSGLQFPNYSSELNVNALELDDSALYLCASSFGGVSGDTQYFGPGTRLTVL.

This rearrangement joins TRBV5-1 to TRBJ1-1; the match to TRBD1 covers 8 bases. Trimming took 2 bases from V and 5 from J; bases not matched to a gene: 5. Germline V gene lookup returns CDR1 SGHRS and CDR2 YFSETQ. The CDR3 is 14 residues long. The CDR3 sequence is CASSFGRGLTEAFF. CDR3 coding DNA: TGCGCCAGCAGCTTCGGCAGGGGGCTGACTGAAGCTTTCTTT.

The chain has TRBV7-9 and TRBJ1-1, with a possible D match to TRBD1 (5 bases). This CDR3 is 15 amino acids long. Between the trimmed V and J ends, which lost 5 bases and 0 bases, there was a span of 13 bases. Germline CDR1 is SEHNR and CDR2 is FQNEAQ (reference sequence). Here the CDR3 DNA reads TGTGCCAGCAGCCCCAGGGATACTATGAACACTGAAGCTTTCTTT. It specifies CASSPRDTMNTEAFF.

The V and J genes are TRBV6-5 and TRBJ2-1; TRBD2 aligns across 8 bases. V lost 11 bases and J lost 9; bases outside the gene matches: 12. This CDR3 contains 13 residues. Germline V gene lookup returns CDR1 MNHEY and CDR2 SVGAGI. This CDR3 reads CAAGSGSKSEQFF. The CDR3 nucleotides are TGTGCCGCGGGCAGCGGGAGTAAAAGTGAGCAGTTCTTC.

This clone has only one observation. V usage is TRBV11-2 and J usage is TRBJ2-7; D is perhaps TRBD1 (5 bases). Germline V lookup: CDR1 SGHAT, CDR2 FQNNGV. This CDR3 region has 17 residues. Between the trimmed V and J ends, which lost 1 base and 3 bases, there was a span of 19 bases. CDR3 in amino acids: CASSLAGRGKVGYEQYF. For the CDR3, the DNA is TGTGCCAGCAGCTTAGCAGGGCGAGGAAAGGTGGGCTACGAGCAGTACTTC.